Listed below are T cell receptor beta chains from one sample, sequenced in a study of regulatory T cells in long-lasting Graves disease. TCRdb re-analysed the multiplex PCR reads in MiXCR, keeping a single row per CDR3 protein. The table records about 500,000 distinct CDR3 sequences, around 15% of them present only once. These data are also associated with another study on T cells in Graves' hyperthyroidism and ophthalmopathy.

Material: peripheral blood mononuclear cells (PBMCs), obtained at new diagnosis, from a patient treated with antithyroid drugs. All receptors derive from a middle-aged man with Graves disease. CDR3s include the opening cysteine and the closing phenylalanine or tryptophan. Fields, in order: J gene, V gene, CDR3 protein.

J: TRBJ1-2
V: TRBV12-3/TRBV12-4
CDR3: CASSAFLGANYGYTF

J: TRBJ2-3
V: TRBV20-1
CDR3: CSAGITGTSGMNTQYF

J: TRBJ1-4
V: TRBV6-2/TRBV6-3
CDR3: CASSYGAWGTNEKLFF

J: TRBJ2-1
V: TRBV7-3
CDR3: CASSLRGGGGQFF

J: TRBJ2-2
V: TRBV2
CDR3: CASSEGVGELFF

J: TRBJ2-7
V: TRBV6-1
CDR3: CASSTERGPYEQYF

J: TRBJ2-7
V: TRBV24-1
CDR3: CATSDGPGQGREQYF

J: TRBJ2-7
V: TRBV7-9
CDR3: CASSATGTGYYEQYF

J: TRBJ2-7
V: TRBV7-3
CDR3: CASSALAGSYEQYF

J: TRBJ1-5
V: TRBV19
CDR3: CASSIADYSNQPQHF

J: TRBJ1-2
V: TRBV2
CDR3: CASRDQGANYGYTF

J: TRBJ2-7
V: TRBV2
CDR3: CASLLPYEQYF

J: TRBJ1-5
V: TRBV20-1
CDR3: CSARGAGGAGSNQPQHF

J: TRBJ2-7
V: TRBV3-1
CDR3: CASSPGFEGGPYEQYF

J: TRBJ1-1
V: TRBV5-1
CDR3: CASSLDPGNTEAFF

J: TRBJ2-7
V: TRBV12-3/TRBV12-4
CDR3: CATSPGQGYEQYF

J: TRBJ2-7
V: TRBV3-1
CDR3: CASSNGRKTYEQYF

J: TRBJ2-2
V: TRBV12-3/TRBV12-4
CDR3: CASRSSGLGTGELFF

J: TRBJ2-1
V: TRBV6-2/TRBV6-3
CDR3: CASSLQFSYNEEFF

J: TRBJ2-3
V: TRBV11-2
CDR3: CASSGPGLAGFVGQYF

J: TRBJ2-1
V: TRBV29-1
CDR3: CSVRGAEPSYNEQFF

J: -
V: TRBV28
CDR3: CASSPDGVSVGWQYF

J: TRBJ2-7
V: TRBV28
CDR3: CASSLTSGTSFYEQYF

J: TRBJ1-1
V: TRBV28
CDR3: CASRGSRSTEAFF

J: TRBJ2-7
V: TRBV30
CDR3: CATNRDSTYEQYF

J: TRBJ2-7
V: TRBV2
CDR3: CASLLLLEGEQYF

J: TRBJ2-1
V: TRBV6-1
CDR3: CASRVGTSDHNEQFF

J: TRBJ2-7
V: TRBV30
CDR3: CAWSEGVEQYF

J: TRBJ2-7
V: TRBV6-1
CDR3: CASSEGRQTHPYEQYF

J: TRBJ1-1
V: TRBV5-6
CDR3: CASSLGWGDTEAFF

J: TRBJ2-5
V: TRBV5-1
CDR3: CASSSRRGVQETQYF

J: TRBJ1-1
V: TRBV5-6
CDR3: CASSLEFTGGAETEAFF

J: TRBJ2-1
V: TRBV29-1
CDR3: CSVEDWTTGGYNEQFF

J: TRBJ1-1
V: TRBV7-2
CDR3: CASSLIAGVLTEAFF

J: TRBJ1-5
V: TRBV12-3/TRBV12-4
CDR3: CASSSMGQPQHF

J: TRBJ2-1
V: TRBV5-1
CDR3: CASSLARNSYNEQFF

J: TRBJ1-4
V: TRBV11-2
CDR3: CASSRGTGANEKLFF

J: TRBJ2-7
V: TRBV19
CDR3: CASKRAGAYEQYF

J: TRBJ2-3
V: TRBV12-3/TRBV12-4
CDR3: CASSYRVSTDTQYF

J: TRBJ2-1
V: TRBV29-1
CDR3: CSVELGAEVQFF

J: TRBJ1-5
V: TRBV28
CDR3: CASSRQGRPQHF

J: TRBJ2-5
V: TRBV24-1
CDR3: CATSDLRSQETQYF

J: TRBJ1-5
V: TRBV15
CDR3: CATSIYLGTFSNQPQHF

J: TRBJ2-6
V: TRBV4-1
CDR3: CASSRGTENSGANVLTF

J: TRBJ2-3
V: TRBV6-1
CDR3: CASRSGTPRPLTQYF

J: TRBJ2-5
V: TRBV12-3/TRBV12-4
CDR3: CASSLRAPGDQETQYF

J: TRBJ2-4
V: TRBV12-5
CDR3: CASGLGKNIQYF

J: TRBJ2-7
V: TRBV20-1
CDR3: CSAPPRGDSYEQYF